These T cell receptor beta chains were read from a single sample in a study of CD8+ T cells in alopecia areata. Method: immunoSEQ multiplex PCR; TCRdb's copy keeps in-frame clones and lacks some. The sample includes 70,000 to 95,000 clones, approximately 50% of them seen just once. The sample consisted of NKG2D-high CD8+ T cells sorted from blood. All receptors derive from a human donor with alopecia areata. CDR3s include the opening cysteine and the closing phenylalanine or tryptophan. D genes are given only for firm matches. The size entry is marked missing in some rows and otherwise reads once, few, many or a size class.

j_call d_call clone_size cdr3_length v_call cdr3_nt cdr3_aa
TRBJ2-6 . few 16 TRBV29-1 TGCAGCGTTGAAGAATGGGAGCAGGGAAGACAAAACGTCCTGACTTTC CSVEEWEQGRQNVLTF
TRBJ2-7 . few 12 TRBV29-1 TGCAGCGTAGCTAGCAGCAACTACGAGCAGTACTTC CSVASSNYEQYF
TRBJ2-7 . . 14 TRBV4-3 TGCGCCAGCAGCCCTGACGGCTTTTCCTACGAGCAGTACTTC CASSPDGFSYEQYF
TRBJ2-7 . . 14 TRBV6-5 TGTGCCAGCAGTAACTCTGACCCTTCCTACGAGCAGTACTTC CASSNSDPSYEQYF
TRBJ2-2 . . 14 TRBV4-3 TGCGCCAGCAGCCAAGACGTGGGCACCGGGGAGCTGTTTTTT CASSQDVGTGELFF
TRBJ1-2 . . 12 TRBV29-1 TGCAGCGCCCTCGGGGGCCAGGGTGGCTACACCTTC CSALGGQGGYTF
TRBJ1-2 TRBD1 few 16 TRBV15 TGTGCCACCAGCAGAGAAGGCGGGACAGCTAACTATGGCTACACCTTC CATSREGGTANYGYTF
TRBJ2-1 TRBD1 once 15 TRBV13 TGTGCCAGCAGCTCACTCCGGGACAGGGCAAATGAGCAGTTCTTC CASSSLRDRANEQFF
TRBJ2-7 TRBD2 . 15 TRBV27 TGTGCCAGCAGTTTTCACCCACATGGGAGGGACGAGCAGTACTTC CASSFHPHGRDEQYF
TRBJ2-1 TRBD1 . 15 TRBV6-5 TGTGCCAGCAGTTTACAGGGGGCAAGATACAATGAGCAGTTCTTC CASSLQGARYNEQFF
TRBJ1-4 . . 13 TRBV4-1 TGCGCCAGCAGCCAAGCGGTTAATGAAAAACTGTTTTTT CASSQAVNEKLFF
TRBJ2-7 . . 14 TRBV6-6 TGTGCCAGCAGTACCCGGGAGACAGCGGGCGAGCAGTACTTC CASSTRETAGEQYF
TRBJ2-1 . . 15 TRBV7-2 TGTGCCAGCAGCTTATTGTCCGCGAATGGGAATGAGCAGTTCTTC CASSLLSANGNEQFF
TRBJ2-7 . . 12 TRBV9 TGTGCCAGCAGCGCCGGGGGATCCGAGCAGTACTTC CASSAGGSEQYF
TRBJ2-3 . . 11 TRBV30 TGTGCCGCTGTAAGCACAGATACGCAGTATTTT CAAVSTDTQYF
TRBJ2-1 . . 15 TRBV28 TGTGCCAGCAGGGAACTAGTAGAAGCCTACAATGAGCAGTTCTTC CASRELVEAYNEQFF
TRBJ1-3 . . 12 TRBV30 TGTGCCTGGTTAAAAGATGGAAACACCATATATTTT CAWLKDGNTIYF
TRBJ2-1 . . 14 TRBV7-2 TGTGCCAGCAGCTTCAATCCTAGCTGGAATGAGCAGTTCTTC CASSFNPSWNEQFF
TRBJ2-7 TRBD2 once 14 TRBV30 TGTGCCTGGAGTCGGGCTAGCGGCTCCTACGAGCAGTACTTC CAWSRASGSYEQYF
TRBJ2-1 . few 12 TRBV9 TGTGCCAGCAGCGTAGTTGGGTCCGAGCAGTTCTTC CASSVVGSEQFF
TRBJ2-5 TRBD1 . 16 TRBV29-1 TGCAGCGTTGGGGCCCTCCTCACAGGGGGAAGGGAGACCCAGTACTTC CSVGALLTGGRETQYF
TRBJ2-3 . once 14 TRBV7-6 TGTGCCAGCAGCACACGCCTAAGCACAGATACGCAGTATTTT CASSTRLSTDTQYF
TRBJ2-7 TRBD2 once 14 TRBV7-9 TGTGCCAGCAGCTTCGGGCTAGCGGGAGTCGAGCAGTACTTC CASSFGLAGVEQYF
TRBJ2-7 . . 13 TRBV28 TGTGCCAGCACCGTTGCCGGGGACTACGAGCAGTACTTC CASTVAGDYEQYF
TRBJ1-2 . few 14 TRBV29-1 TGCAGCGTTGTTGGAGGGGACGATTTCTATGGCTACACCTTC CSVVGGDDFYGYTF
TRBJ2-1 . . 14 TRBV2 TGTGCCAGCAGTGAGTCTTTCTCCTACAATGAGCAGTTCTTC CASSESFSYNEQFF
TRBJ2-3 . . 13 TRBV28 TGTGCCAGCAGCATCGACCGAGTAGATACGCAGTATTTT CASSIDRVDTQYF
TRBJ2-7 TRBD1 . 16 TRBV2 TGTGCCAGCGAGACTGGGACAGGGGGGTCCTCCTACGAGCAGTACTTC CASETGTGGSSYEQYF
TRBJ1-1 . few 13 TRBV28 TGTGCCAGCCTTGCGGAGGGCAGGGTGAGAGCTTTCTTT CASLAEGRVRAFF
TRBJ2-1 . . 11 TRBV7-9 TGTGCCAGCAGCCCATGGGGTGAGCAGTTCTTC CASSPWGEQFF
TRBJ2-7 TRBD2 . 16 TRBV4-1 TGCGCCAGCAGCCAAGATCCGGGGGGGAGCTCCTACGAGCAGTACTTC CASSQDPGGSSYEQYF
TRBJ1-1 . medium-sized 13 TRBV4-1 TGCGCCAGCAGCCAAGGGACCACCACTGAAGCTTTCTTT CASSQGTTTEAFF
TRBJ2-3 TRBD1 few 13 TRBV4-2 TGTGCCAGCAGCCAGGCGACAGGGGATACGCAGTATTTT CASSQATGDTQYF
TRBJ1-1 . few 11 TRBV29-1 TGCAGCGTGACCAGCTACACTGAAGCTTTCTTT CSVTSYTEAFF
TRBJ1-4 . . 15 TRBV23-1 TGCGCCAGCAAGATGCCGGGACCCTCAAGGGAAAAACTGTTTTTT CASKMPGPSREKLFF